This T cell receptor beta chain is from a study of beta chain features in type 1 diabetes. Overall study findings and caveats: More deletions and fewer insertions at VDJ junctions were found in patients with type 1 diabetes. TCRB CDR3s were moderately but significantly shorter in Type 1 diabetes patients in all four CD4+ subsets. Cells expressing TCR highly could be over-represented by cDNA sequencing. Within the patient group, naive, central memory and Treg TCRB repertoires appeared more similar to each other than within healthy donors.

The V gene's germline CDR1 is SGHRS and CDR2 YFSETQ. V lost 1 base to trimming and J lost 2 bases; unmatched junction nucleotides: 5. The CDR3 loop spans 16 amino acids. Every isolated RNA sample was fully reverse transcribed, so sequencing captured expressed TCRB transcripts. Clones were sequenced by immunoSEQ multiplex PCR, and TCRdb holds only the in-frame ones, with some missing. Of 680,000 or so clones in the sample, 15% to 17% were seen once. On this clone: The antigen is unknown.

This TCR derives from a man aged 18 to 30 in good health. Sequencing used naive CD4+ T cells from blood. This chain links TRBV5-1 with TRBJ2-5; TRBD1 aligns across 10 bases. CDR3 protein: CASSLWGTGVQETQYF. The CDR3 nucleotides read TGCGCCAGCAGCTTGTGGGGGACAGGGGTTCAAGAGACCCAGTACTTC.